The 32 T cell receptor beta chains listed next were all sequenced from one sample in a study of T cells in Graves' hyperthyroidism and ophthalmopathy. Regions amplified from RNA transcripts were the TCR beta CDR3 regions. First-round RT-PCR targeting the TCR CDR3 was performed with the HTBI primer set. TCRdb analysed the multiplex PCR reads with MiXCR anew, one entry per CDR3 protein. The sample includes 85,000 to 110,000 distinct CDR3 sequences, 47% of them seen just once. The specimen was blood. The receptors derive from a man aged 35 to 55 with Graves' hyperthyroidism.

Turning to this clonotype: The conserved final phenylalanine or tryptophan is absent from the CDR3, which likely points to a read error. The V and J genes are TRBV20-1 and TRBJ1-1, with 7 nucleotides matching TRBD1. There are 12 residues in the CDR3. The V gene's germline CDR1 is DFQATT and CDR2 SNEGSKA (reference sequence). The V gene end was trimmed by 8 bases and the J gene end by 8 bases; junction bases not matched to a gene: 11. The CDR3 nucleotides read TGCAGTTACGCAGGGGGAAAAGGGGAAGCTTTCTCT. Translating it yields CSYAGGKGEAFS.

There are many counts of this clonotype. This sequence joins TRBV12-3 or TRBV12-4 and TRBJ1-1; 7 nucleotides align to TRBD1. The CDR3 length is 15 residues. J was trimmed by 7 bases and V by 5 bases; bases with no gene match: 13. The CDR3 here is CASSPRSGTANEAFF. The CDR3 region has the DNA TGTGCCAGCAGTCCTAGATCCGGGACAGCGAATGAAGCTTTCTTT.

This clonotype has a count of ten or more. This sequence joins TRBV9 and TRBJ2-2; 9 nucleotides line up with TRBD1. The CDR3 totals 12 residues. Germline CDR1 is SGDLS and CDR2 is YYNGEE. The CDR3 DNA reads TGTGCAACCGGGACAGGGTCCGGGGAGCTGTTTTTT. Its translation is CATGTGSGELFF.

This clonotype was detected ten times or more. As DNA, the CDR3 is TGTGCCAGCAGCCCGGGACACCTTCTAGGAAACACCATATATTTT. This translates into CASSPGHLLGNTIYF. The rearrangement links TRBV12-3 or TRBV12-4 to TRBJ1-3, with a possible D match to TRBD1 (6 bases). With 6 bases removed from V and 4 bases from J, the gap between germline ends came to 16 bases. This CDR3 comprises 15 residues.

Ten or more counts support this clonotype. The chain has TRBV7-9 and TRBJ2-7; weak D call: TRBD1 (5 bases). Germline lookup yields CDR1 SEHNR and CDR2 FQNEAQ (reference sequence). V shed 5 bases and J shed 2 bases, with 13 bases lying between them. The length of the CDR3 is 14 residues. CDR3 nucleotides: TGTGCCAGCAGCCCCACCAGGGCGACCTACGAGCAGTACTTC. This codes for CASSPTRATYEQYF. Full variable domain (rest looked up from reference TRBV7-9 and TRBJ2-7): DTGVSQNPRHKITKRGQNVTFRCDPISEHNRLYWYRQTLGQGPEFLTYFQNEAQLEKSRLLSDRFSAERPKGSFSTLEIQRTEQGDSAMYLCASSPTRATYEQYFGPGTRLTVT.

There are many counts of this clonotype. The chain links TRBV7-9 to TRBJ2-2, with D uncertain. Germline V gene sequence: CDR1 SEHNR, CDR2 FQNEAQ (reference sequence). V lost 6 bases, J lost 6 bases, and 23 bases lay in between. The CDR3 consists of 17 residues. CDR3: CASSSSRNARGAGELFF. As DNA, the CDR3 is TGTGCCAGCAGTTCCTCGCGAAATGCACGTGGGGCCGGGGAGCTGTTTTTT.

This clonotype was counted between two and nine times. V usage is TRBV19 and J usage is TRBJ1-2, with a weak D call TRBD1 (6 bases). In germline, CDR1 is LNHDA, CDR2 SQIVND (reference sequence). CDR3 length equals 15 residues. Trimming removed 3 bases from V and 5 bases from J, with 16 bases in between. CDR3 in DNA: TGTGCCAGTAGTATCGGGGACTCCCAGGGGTATGGCTACACCTTC. Its protein product is CASSIGDSQGYGYTF.

This sequence joins TRBV20-1 and TRBJ2-7; 10 nucleotides agree with TRBD2. V gave up 5 bases and J gave up 3 bases; unmatched junction bases: 10. The CDR3 is 15 amino acids. The germline gives CDR1 DFQATT, CDR2 SNEGSKA (reference sequence). CDR3 sequence: CSAGGVSGGIYEQYF. The CDR3 DNA follows: TGCAGTGCTGGGGGGGTTAGCGGGGGGATCTACGAGCAGTACTTC.

Worth noting for this clonotype: This sequence may be a read error, since a much larger clone differs from it by one base. J is TRBJ1-5 and V is TRBV19; TRBD1 might be the D (6 bases). The ends were cut back, 8 bases at V and 6 bases at J, with 11 bases in the middle. CDR1 is LNHDA, CDR2 SQIVND, per germline (reference sequence). The CDR3 consists of 12 residues. This CDR3 is CASGTGSQPQHF. The CDR3 DNA is TGTGCCAGTGGTACAGGGAGTCAGCCCCAGCATTTT.

There are many counts of this clonotype. The rearrangement uses TRBV7-8 and TRBJ1-1, with D possibly being TRBD1 (5 bases). CDR3 length: 16 amino acids. Germline V lookup: CDR1 SGHVS, CDR2 FQNEAQ. V lost 4 bases and J 8 bases, leaving 23 bases between the germline ends. CDR3 sequence reads: CASSSPHETLQGEAFF. The DNA of the CDR3 is TGTGCCAGCAGCTCGCCCCACGAAACACTTCAGGGCGAAGCTTTCTTT. Full variable domain (missing parts from reference TRBV7-8 and TRBJ1-1): GAGVSQSPRYKVAKRGQDVALRCDPISGHVSLFWYQQALGQGPEFLTYFQNEAQLDKSGLPSDRFFAERPEGSVSTLKIQRTQQEDSAVYLCASSSPHETLQGEAFFGQGTRLTVV.

Turning to this clonotype: The conserved closing phenylalanine or tryptophan is absent in this CDR3, likely reflecting a read error. The rearrangement uses TRBV9 and TRBJ2-3; D is unclear. The V end was cut by 3 bases, the J end by 6 bases, with 8 bases between. The CDR3 consists of 12 residues. Germline V gene lookup returns CDR1 SGDLS and CDR2 YYNGEE. The CDR3 bases are TGTGCCAGCAGCGCAGACGGGGATACGCAGTATTCT. Residues: CASSADGDTQYS.

This clonotype showed up many times. This chain links TRBV28 with TRBJ2-7, with D unclear. Trimming took 0 bases from V and 5 from J, leaving 8 bases between them. This CDR3 has 13 residues. Germline V CDR1 and CDR2: MDHEN, SYDVKM. This chain's CDR3 is CASSLWSSDEQYF. DNA for the CDR3: TGTGCCAGCAGTTTATGGAGTTCCGACGAGCAGTACTTC.

This clonotype was counted ten times or more. The rearrangement links TRBV13 to TRBJ2-1, with D uncertain. V dropped 4 bases and J dropped 7 bases, with 14 bases sitting between them. This CDR3 region has 14 residues. Germline-derived CDR1 and CDR2 are PRHDT and FYEKMQ (reference sequence). The CDR3 spells CASSSADLLNEQFF. Here the CDR3 DNA reads TGTGCCAGCAGCTCAGCTGATCTGTTGAATGAGCAGTTCTTC.

This clonotype has only one observation. A read error may account for a junction end that differs from germline. The rearrangement links TRBV29-1 to TRBJ1-6; weak D call: TRBD1 (5 bases). The CDR3 loop spans 12 amino acids. CDR1 is SQVTM and CDR2 is ANQGSEA in the germline V gene. In DNA, the CDR3 is TGCAGCGTTGATCAGGGTAATTCACCCCTCCACTTC. It specifies CSVDQGNSPLHF.

This clonotype was picked up many times. V is TRBV5-1 and J is TRBJ1-5; D unclear. With 4 bases removed from V and 1 base from J, the gap between germline ends came to 12 bases. Germline V gene data show CDR1 as SGHRS and CDR2 as YFSETQ. This CDR3 has 15 residues. CDR3 loop: CASSPMGSSNQPQHF. In nucleotides, the CDR3 is TGCGCCAGCAGCCCTATGGGGTCGAGCAATCAGCCCCAGCATTTT.

This clonotype was counted ten times or more. The DNA for the CDR3 is TGCAGTGCTAGACTAGCGGGGGGGCCCTACGAGCAGTACTTC. This codes for CSARLAGGPYEQYF. The chain has TRBV20-1 and TRBJ2-7; 12 nucleotides line up with TRBD2. In germline, CDR1 is DFQATT, CDR2 SNEGSKA (reference sequence). The CDR3 extends over 14 amino acids. V dropped 2 bases and J dropped 2; count of bases not matched to a gene: 1.

This clonotype was counted at least ten times. This chain's CDR3 is CSVILLTGINNEQFF. CDR3 nucleotide sequence: TGCAGCGTCATCCTGCTGACAGGGATCAACAATGAGCAGTTCTTC. This chain links TRBV29-1 with TRBJ2-1; 7 nucleotides align to TRBD1. CDR3 length: 15 amino acids. V lost 6 bases to trimming and J lost 5 bases; unmatched junction nucleotides: 13. Germline CDR1 SQVTM, CDR2 ANQGSEA.

This clonotype occurred a few times. This chain joins TRBV18 and TRBJ1-2; TRBD1 might be the D (6 bases). Germline V gives CDR1 KGHSH, CDR2 LQKENI. There are 12 residues in the CDR3. V lost 4 bases and J 6 bases, leaving 9 bases between the germline ends. CDR3 protein: CASSHRADGYTF. In DNA form, the CDR3 reads TGTGCCAGCTCACACAGGGCTGATGGCTACACCTTC.

The rearrangement joins TRBV19 to TRBJ2-7, with 8 bases that match TRBD1. The ends lost 5 bases at V and 6 bases at J; junction bases unmatched: 3. The germline V gene has CDR1 LNHDA and CDR2 SQIVND (reference sequence). The CDR3 is 12 amino acids. CDR3 bases: TGTGCCAGTAGTTGGGGACAGGCCGAGCAGTACTTC. Amino acids: CASSWGQAEQYF.

The chain carries TRBV20-1 and TRBJ2-5; the match to TRBD2 covers 15 bases. The CDR3 is made up of 16 amino acids. V dropped 5 bases and J dropped 5; count of bases not matched to a gene: 9. The germline V gene has CDR1 DFQATT and CDR2 SNEGSKA (reference sequence). The CDR3: CSAPRTSGGGRETQYF. The CDR3 DNA follows: TGCAGTGCTCCCCGGACTAGCGGGGGGGGCCGGGAGACCCAGTACTTC.

This clonotype has ten or more counts. Possible read error: a much larger clone is one base away. The chain has TRBV9 and TRBJ2-7, with TRBD2 matching over 9 bases. CDR1 and CDR2 (germline): SGDLS, YYNGEE. This CDR3 has 15 amino acids. CDR3 sequence (DNA): TGTGCCTGCAGCGGGGGGAATCTAGCGGTCAACGAGCAGTACTTC. The encoded protein is CACSGGNLAVNEQYF.

The table lists this clonotype with a few counts. Being one base from a much bigger clone, this may be a read error. Here the CDR3 reads CASSLGLGCYNEQFF. The CDR3 coding sequence is TGTGCCAGCAGCCTGGGACTAGGATGCTACAATGAGCAGTTCTTC. V gene TRBV7-9 combines with J gene TRBJ2-1; 8 bases line up with TRBD2. Germline V gene lookup returns CDR1 SEHNR and CDR2 FQNEAQ (reference sequence). V lost 5 bases, J lost 3 bases, and 6 bases stayed unmatched. The length of the CDR3 is 15 residues.

Many counts were recorded for this clonotype. The rearrangement links TRBV10-3 to TRBJ2-7, with D possibly being TRBD1 (6 bases). V was pared by 2 bases and J by 5 bases, with 13 bases between. Germline V gene sequence: CDR1 ENHRY, CDR2 SYGVKD. The CDR3 contains 14 residues. The CDR3, as DNA: TGTGCCATCAGTGAGGGGCAGGGGTCCCACGAGCAGTACTTC. It specifies CAISEGQGSHEQYF.

This clonotype has ten or more counts. The chain carries TRBV6-5 and TRBJ2-5; 9 nucleotides align to TRBD2. Per germline, CDR1 MNHEY and CDR2 SVGAGI. V lost 6 bases to trimming and J lost 5 bases; unmatched junction nucleotides: 13. This CDR3 contains 16 residues. The CDR3 protein is CASSLGTGLARETQYF. The CDR3 region has the DNA TGTGCCAGCAGCCTGGGAACCGGACTAGCGAGGGAGACCCAGTACTTC.

At least ten counts were recorded for this clonotype. V is TRBV20-1 and J is TRBJ1-1, with 11 bases lining up with TRBD1. The CDR3 sequence is 15 residues long. Germline loops: CDR1 DFQATT, CDR2 SNEGSKA (reference sequence). Trimming took 5 bases from V and 3 from J; bases not matched to a gene: 8. The CDR3 is CSAQSRDRGDTEAFF. The CDR3 DNA follows: TGCAGTGCTCAGTCCCGGGACAGGGGGGACACTGAAGCTTTCTTT.

V and J are TRBV7-9 and TRBJ1-2, with 7 bases that match TRBD1. Germline V gene sequence: CDR1 SEHNR, CDR2 FQNEAQ (reference sequence). The CDR3 totals 14 residues. J lost 2 bases, V lost 5 bases, and 5 bases had no gene match. The CDR3, as DNA: TGTGCCAGCAGCCCGGGACAGCTGAACTATGGCTACACCTTC. It specifies CASSPGQLNYGYTF.

This clonotype was seen repeatedly, ten times or more. This chain connects TRBV20-1 to TRBJ2-7; 7 positions agree with TRBD1. Germline CDR1 DFQATT, CDR2 SNEGSKA (reference sequence). The CDR3 consists of 13 residues. Trimming took 1 base from V and 4 from J; bases not matched to a gene: 4. The CDR3 bases are TGCAGTGCTAGAGGACAGGGACCATACGAGCAGTACTTC. Residues: CSARGQGPYEQYF.

This clonotype was counted many times. V and J are TRBV20-1 and TRBJ1-6; D is perhaps TRBD1 (5 bases). The CDR3 runs 17 residues. Deletions cut 1 base from V and 8 bases from J, with 21 bases between. Germline V CDR1 and CDR2: DFQATT, SNEGSKA (reference sequence). DNA of the CDR3: TGCAGTGCTAGAGGGGATGGAGGGGCAGGGAGTGATTCACCCCTCCACTTT. Its translation is CSARGDGGAGSDSPLHF.

This clonotype was detected many times. The chain recombines TRBV11-2 with TRBJ2-7; D is undetermined. Trimming left V 1 base short and J 5 bases short, with 12 bases between. The length of the CDR3 is 14 residues. Germline V gene lookup returns CDR1 SGHAT and CDR2 FQNNGV. CDR3 residues: CASSLVWENHEQYF. CDR3 bases: TGTGCCAGCAGCTTAGTCTGGGAAAACCACGAGCAGTACTTC.

Ten or more counts support this clonotype. This chain connects TRBV2 to TRBJ2-7, with TRBD2 matching over 7 bases. The V segment lost 7 bases and the J segment 4 bases; nucleotides outside the gene matches: 10. CDR1 and CDR2 (germline): SNHLY, FYNNEI. The CDR3 has 14 residues. The CDR3 sequence is CASNDLGGGYEQYF. For the CDR3, the DNA is TGTGCCAGCAATGACCTCGGCGGGGGATACGAGCAGTACTTC. The full variable domain, its missing parts supplied by reference TRBV2 and TRBJ2-7, is EPEVTQTPSHQVTQMGQEVILRCVPISNHLYFYWYRQILGQKVEFLVSFYNNEISEKSEIFDDQFSVERPDGSNFTLKIRSTKLEDSAMYFCASNDLGGGYEQYFGPGTRLTVT.

In its sample, this clonotype was seen many times. No conserved phenylalanine or tryptophan is present at the end of the CDR3, so a read error is the likely explanation. The DNA is left out, because the CDR3 cannot be placed on it with certainty; the CDR3 is given as TCRdb lists it. The V call is TRBV2, the J call TRBJ2-7; the DNA was not used to check the table's D call, TRBD1. Counting both end residues, the CDR3 totals 14 amino acids. Germline values: CDR1 SNHLY, CDR2 FYNNEI. CDR3 amino acids: CATMSRGQPLYFGA.

The sample holds many counts of this clonotype. The gene calls are TRBV9 and TRBJ2-3; TRBD2 agrees at 8 bases. CDR1 SGDLS and CDR2 YYNGEE come from the germline V gene. The CDR3 extends over 15 amino acids. J gave up 3 bases and V 0 bases, and 3 bases lay outside the gene matches. The CDR3 is CASSVARGGTDTQYF. The CDR3 nucleotides are TGTGCCAGCAGCGTAGCTCGGGGGGGAACAGATACGCAGTATTTT.